The present entry profiles one T cell receptor (beta chain) with its context. In Seattle, patients joined the study during active infection and were tracked longitudinally. CDR3 length equals 14 residues. From germline, CDR1 is SGHTA and CDR2 FQGNSA. V lost 2 bases and J lost 2, with 10 bases in between. The sample comes from a study of blood T cell repertoires in COVID-19. Study in general: Specimens from acute and convalescent COVID-19 originated in the United States, Italy and Spain. The cDNA or gDNA used as material had been derived from T cells, B-cell-depleted T cells, or PBMCs.

In the authors' methods: Counts of nucleated cells, estimated from reference gene primer amplification, were obtained. Data came from immunoSEQ multiplex PCR; TCRdb stores just in-frame clones and leaves some out. The DNA gave D and trimming, while V, J and clone size come from that table. The sample has around 230,000 clones, roughly 85% seen once; the top ten hold approximately 5.1%. The V call is TRBV7-2, the J call TRBJ2-7; weak D call: TRBD2 (5 bases). This TCR derives from a man aged 45-65 years with COVID-19, enrolled during active disease. Source material: peripheral blood. The CDR3 DNA follows: TGTGCCAGCAGCTTAAGGAGGCAGACCTACGAGCAGTACTTC. It specifies CASSLRRQTYEQYF.